This paragraph covers one T cell receptor beta chain sequence. These data come from a study of patients and donors after allogeneic stem cell transplantation. V gave up 5 bases and J gave up 1 base, with 13 bases separating them. The CDR3 loop spans 15 amino acids. Germline-derived CDR1 and CDR2 are SGHRS and YFSETQ. One entry per CDR3 protein, called by TCRdb with MiXCR from the RT-PCR reads. The profile shows approximately 410,000 distinct CDR3 sequences, 16% of them singletons. This receptor was taken from a human donor who was either an allogeneic HSCT recipient or a stem cell or donor lymphocyte infusion donor (not recorded which). It is not recorded whose cells these are; they may come from a transplant donor. Sequencing input: blood, either unsorted or a sorted T cell fraction (not recorded which). This chain links TRBV5-1 with TRBJ1-3, with D possibly TRBD1 on 5 matching bases. DNA of the CDR3: TGCGCCAGCAGGTCAGGAGGGGAATCTGGAAACACCATATATTTT. It is translated as CASRSGGESGNTIYF. Drawing the rest from reference TRBV5-1 and TRBJ1-3, the complete variable domain is KAGVTQTPRYLIKTRGQQVTLSCSPISGHRSVSWYQQTPGQGLQFLFEYFSETQRNKGNFPGRFSGRQFSNSRSEMNVSTLELGDSALYLCASRSGGESGNTIYFGEGSWLTVV.